This T cell receptor (beta chain) derives from a study of OX40 agonist ivuxolimab in advanced cancers. CDR3 length: 13 residues. Trimming left V 7 bases short and J 5 bases short, with 14 bases between. The germline V gene encodes CDR1 MNHEY and CDR2 SVGAGI. Sequencing used immunoSEQ multiplex PCR; TCRdb keeps in-frame clones, though not all of them. Of under 70,000 clones listed, around 86% are singletons. The sequences come from CD4+ or CD8+ T cells sorted from blood, collected in a trial of the OX40 agonist ivuxolimab. The V gene is TRBV6-5, the J gene TRBJ1-1; D may be TRBD1 (6 bases). The sequence was collected from an adult with an advanced solid tumor such as melanoma, head and neck, liver or kidney cancer. The CDR3 DNA reads as TGTGCCAGCACCCCACCCGGACAGACTGAAGCTTTCTTT. It yields the protein CASTPPGQTEAFF.